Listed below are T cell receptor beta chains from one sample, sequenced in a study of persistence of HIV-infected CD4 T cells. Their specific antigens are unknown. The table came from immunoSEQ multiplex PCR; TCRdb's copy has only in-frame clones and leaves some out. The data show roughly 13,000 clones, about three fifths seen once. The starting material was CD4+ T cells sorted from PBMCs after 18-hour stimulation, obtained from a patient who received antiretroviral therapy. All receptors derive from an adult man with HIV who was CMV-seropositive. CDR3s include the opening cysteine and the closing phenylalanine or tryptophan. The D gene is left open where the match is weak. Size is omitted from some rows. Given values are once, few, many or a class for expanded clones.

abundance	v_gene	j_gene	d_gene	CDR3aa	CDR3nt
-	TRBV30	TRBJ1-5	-	CAWMSRTGNQPQHF	TGTGCCTGGATGTCCAGGACTGGGAATCAGCCCCAGCATTTT
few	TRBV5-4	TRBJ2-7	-	CASSLGPNESYEQYF	TGTGCCAGCAGCTTGGGACCCAATGAGTCCTACGAGCAGTACTTC
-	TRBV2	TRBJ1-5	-	CASSETRNQPQHF	TGTGCCAGCAGTGAAACCAGGAATCAGCCCCAGCATTTT
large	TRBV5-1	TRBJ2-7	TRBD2	CASSSNLAGVSYEQYF	TGCGCCAGCAGCTCCAACCTAGCGGGAGTCTCCTACGAGCAGTACTTC
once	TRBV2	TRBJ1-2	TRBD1	CASSPAGTGGGYTF	TGTGCCAGCAGTCCCGCCGGGACAGGGGGAGGATACACCTTC
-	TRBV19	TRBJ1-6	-	CASSFDSSYNSPLHF	TGTGCCAGTAGTTTTGACAGCTCCTATAATTCACCCCTCCACTTT
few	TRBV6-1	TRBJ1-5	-	CASSEGWSNQPQHF	TGTGCCAGCAGTGAGGGATGGAGCAATCAGCCCCAGCATTTT
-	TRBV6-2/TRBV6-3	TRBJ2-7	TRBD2	CASSSWSSGAPYEQYF	TGTGCCAGCAGTAGCTGGTCTAGCGGAGCTCCCTACGAGCAGTACTTC
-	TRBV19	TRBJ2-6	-	CASKMGANVLTF	TGTGCCAGTAAAATGGGGGCCAACGTCCTGACTTTC
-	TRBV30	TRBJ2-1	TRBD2	CAWSVKRKDMGLAGNEQFF	TGTGCCTGGAGTGTAAAGAGAAAGGATATGGGACTAGCGGGCAATGAGCAGTTCTTC
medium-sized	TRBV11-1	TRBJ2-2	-	CASSLFGANTGELFF	TGTGCCAGCAGCTTATTCGGGGCGAACACCGGGGAGCTGTTTTTT
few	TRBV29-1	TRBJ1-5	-	CSVTVGRGGNQPQHF	TGCAGCGTTACTGTGGGACGGGGTGGAAATCAGCCCCAGCATTTT
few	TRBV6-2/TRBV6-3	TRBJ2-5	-	CASSYTRAGRETQYF	TGTGCCAGCAGTTACACTAGGGCAGGGAGAGAGACCCAGTACTTC
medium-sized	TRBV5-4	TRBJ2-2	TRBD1	CASSFGTGGNGELFF	TGTGCCAGCAGCTTTGGGACAGGGGGGAACGGGGAGCTGTTTTTT
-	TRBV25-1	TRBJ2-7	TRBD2	CASSGGLSGREQYF	TGTGCCAGCAGTGGAGGCCTTAGCGGGAGGGAGCAGTACTTC
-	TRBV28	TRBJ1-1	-	CASSPWKNTEAFF	TGTGCCAGCAGTCCCTGGAAGAACACTGAAGCTTTCTTT
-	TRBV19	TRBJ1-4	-	CASSDTSFNEKLFF	TGTGCCAGTAGTGATACATCGTTTAATGAAAAACTGTTTTTT
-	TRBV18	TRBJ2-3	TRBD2	CASSQNIGGTDTQYF	TGTGCCAGCTCACAAAATATCGGGGGGACAGATACGCAGTATTTT
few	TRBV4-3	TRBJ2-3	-	CASSQTGAASTDTQYF	TGCGCCAGCAGCCAAACCGGCGCGGCTAGCACAGATACGCAGTATTTT
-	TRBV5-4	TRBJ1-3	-	CASSLRSGNTIYF	TGTGCCAGCAGCTTGCGGTCTGGAAACACCATATATTTT
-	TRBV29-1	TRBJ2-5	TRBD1	CSVGRGQGVETQYF	TGCAGCGTTGGGAGGGGACAGGGCGTCGAGACCCAGTACTTC
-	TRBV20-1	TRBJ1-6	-	CSASGWTSDSPLHF	TGCAGTGCTAGTGGGTGGACATCGGATTCACCCCTCCACTTT
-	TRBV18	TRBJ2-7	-	CASSPPGGDGGFSYEQYF	TGTGCCAGCTCACCACCTGGAGGGGATGGGGGATTCTCCTACGAGCAGTACTTC
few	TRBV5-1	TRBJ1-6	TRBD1	CASSRQGGDSPLHF	TGCGCCAGCAGCCGACAGGGAGGCGATTCACCCCTCCACTTT
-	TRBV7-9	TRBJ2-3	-	CASSLGQVADTQYF	TGTGCCAGCAGCTTAGGGCAGGTGGCAGATACGCAGTATTTT
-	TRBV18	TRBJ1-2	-	CASSPRMGGPADNYGYTF	TGTGCCAGCTCACCAAGGATGGGGGGCCCAGCGGACAACTATGGCTACACCTTC
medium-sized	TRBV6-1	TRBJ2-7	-	CASSDEGPSYEQYF	TGTGCCAGCAGTGACGAGGGCCCCTCCTACGAGCAGTACTTC
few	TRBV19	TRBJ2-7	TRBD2	CASSFRGLAEQQYF	TGTGCCAGTAGTTTCCGGGGACTAGCGGAGCAGCAGTACTTC
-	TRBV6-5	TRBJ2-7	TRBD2	CASIPRGGNDEQYF	TGTGCCAGCATCCCTCGCGGGGGAAACGACGAGCAGTACTTC